One and the same sample provided the 5 T cell receptor beta chains below, sequenced in a study of shared clonotypes between healthy human individuals. TCRdb's copy holds only in-frame clones and misses some; the assay was immunoSEQ multiplex PCR. Among approximately 980,000 clones listed, 76% were seen once. The sequenced material came from memory CD4+ T cells sorted from blood. Subset here: CD45RA-negative fraction. All receptors derive from a man younger than 30 in good health.

The chain recombines TRBV6-6 with TRBJ1-2; 7 bases map to TRBD1. V dropped 10 bases and J dropped 6; count of bases not matched to a gene: 8. This CDR3 spans 12 amino acids. The germline CDR1 and CDR2 sequences are MNHNY and SVGAGI (reference sequence). The DNA for the CDR3 is TGTGCCATTGCGGACAGGACAGATGGCTACACCTTC. Translation gives CAIADRTDGYTF.

The CDR3 is CAWSPGDKNGYTF. CDR3 DNA: TGTGCCTGGAGCCCAGGGGATAAAAATGGCTACACCTTC. The chain recombines TRBV30 with TRBJ1-2; tentative D call: TRBD1 (6 bases). The CDR3 runs to 13 residues. Germline CDR1 is GTSNPN and CDR2 is SVGIG (reference sequence). Trimming pared 3 bases from V and 6 bases from J, leaving 14 bases between. Based on the CDR3 plus reference TRBV30 and TRBJ1-2, the full variable domain is SQTIHQWPATLVQPVGSPLSLECTVEGTSNPNLYWYRQAAGRGLQLLFYSVGIGQISSEVPQNLSASRPQDRQFILSSKKLLLSDSGFYLCAWSPGDKNGYTFGSGTRLTVV.

The chain recombines TRBV5-1 with TRBJ2-5; 8 bases are shared with TRBD2. This CDR3 is 15 amino acids long. V shed 3 bases and J 2 bases; nucleotides not matched to a gene: 6. The germline V gene encodes CDR1 SGHRS and CDR2 YFSETQ. The CDR3 here is CASSWRASGQETQYF. The DNA for the CDR3 is TGCGCCAGCAGCTGGCGGGCTAGCGGGCAAGAGACCCAGTACTTC.

This chain links TRBV19 with TRBJ2-7; a weak D match, TRBD2 (6 bases). In germline, CDR1 is LNHDA, CDR2 SQIVND (reference sequence). V was pared by 1 base and J by 0 bases, with 13 bases between. The CDR3 contains 16 residues. CDR3 sequence reads: CASSIAGGTTSYEQYF. The CDR3 DNA is TGTGCCAGTAGTATAGCGGGCGGGACGACCTCCTACGAGCAGTACTTC.

The CDR3 region is CASSGNYFGTQYF. CDR3 DNA sequence: TGTGCCAGCAGTGGGAACTACTTCGGGACCCAGTACTTC. The V call is TRBV5-6, the J call TRBJ2-5; D remains unclear. The CDR3 runs 13 residues. The germline gives CDR1 SGHDT, CDR2 YYEEEE. The V end lost 5 bases, the J end lost 7 bases, and 15 bases lay between the germline ends. The variable domain in full, completed from reference TRBV5-6 and TRBJ2-5, reads DAGVTQSPTHLIKTRGQQVTLRCSPKSGHDTVSWYQQALGQGPQFIFQYYEEEERQRGNFPDRFSGHQFPNYSSELNVNALLLGDSALYLCASSGNYFGTQYFGPGTRLLVL.